Presented here are 18 T cell receptor beta chains from one specimen sequenced in a study of T cells after yellow fever vaccination. TCRdb reprocessed the 5' RACE reads with MiXCR, giving one entry per CDR3 protein. Found here are about 260,000 distinct CDR3 sequences, 10% to 15% of them singletons; the top ten hold 0.4% to 0.65%. Specimen: CD4+ T cells sorted from PBMCs, collected 45 days after the yellow fever booster vaccination. The source is a man aged 25-45 years who received the YFV17D yellow fever vaccine.

V gene TRBV7-2 combines with J gene TRBJ2-1; D is undetermined. Trimming removed 0 bases from V and 0 bases from J, with 6 bases in between. The CDR3 is made up of 15 amino acids. Germline CDR1 reads SGHTA; CDR2 reads FQGNSA. The CDR3 DNA reads TGTGCCAGCAGCTTAGCTTTCAGCTCCTACAATGAGCAGTTCTTC. Translated, it gives CASSLAFSSYNEQFF.

The rearrangement uses TRBV7-8 and TRBJ2-7; D may be TRBD2 (6 bases). Germline CDR1 SGHVS, CDR2 FQNEAQ. The V end was cut by 3 bases, the J end by 6 bases, with 12 bases between. This CDR3 contains 13 residues. CDR3 region: CASSFGGAVEQYF. The CDR3 coding sequence is TGTGCCAGCAGCTTCGGGGGAGCCGTCGAGCAGTACTTC.

The chain recombines TRBV18 with TRBJ2-3; 9 bases line up with TRBD2. The CDR3 is made up of 16 amino acids. With V trimmed by 3 bases and J by 6 bases, 10 bases remained unmatched. Looked up from germline, CDR1 is KGHSH and CDR2 is LQKENI. The CDR3 region is CASSPPIAGGADTQYF. The CDR3 coding sequence is TGTGCCAGCTCACCGCCGATCGCGGGAGGGGCGGATACGCAGTATTTT.

The V and J genes are TRBV5-1 and TRBJ2-1; no clear D. Trimming left V 0 bases short and J 2 bases short, with 9 bases between. Germline V CDR1 and CDR2: SGHRS, YFSETQ. This CDR3 region has 15 residues. The CDR3 coding sequence is TGCGCCAGCAGCTTGGTTTCGTCCACCTACAATGAGCAGTTCTTC. Protein: CASSLVSSTYNEQFF.

This clonotype has a handful of counts. The rearrangement links TRBV7-8 to TRBJ2-7; D ambiguous. Germline V lookup: CDR1 SGHVS, CDR2 FQNEAQ. The V gene lost 0 bases and the J gene lost 3 bases, with 9 bases spanning the gap. There are 14 residues in the CDR3. The CDR3 loop is CASSLAGINYEQYF. CDR3 nucleotide sequence: TGTGCCAGCAGCTTAGCGGGGATCAACTACGAGCAGTACTTC.

This clonotype was detected only a few times. The rearrangement uses TRBV4-3 and TRBJ2-5; no clear D gene. The CDR3 spans 16 residues. Germline V lookup: CDR1 LGHNA, CDR2 YSLEER. V lost 0 bases and J 1 base, leaving 12 bases between the germline ends. The CDR3 region is CASSQEISRFQETQYF. The CDR3 nucleotides are TGCGCCAGCAGCCAAGAAATCTCGCGGTTCCAAGAGACCCAGTACTTC.

This chain connects TRBV3-1 to TRBJ2-5; 10 nucleotides agree with TRBD2. The CDR3 extends over 17 amino acids. Trimming cost V 3 bases and J 1 base; bases outside gene matches: 8. In germline, CDR1 is LGHDT, CDR2 YNNKEL (reference sequence). This chain's CDR3 is CASSQKSRLAGQETQYF. In nucleotides, the CDR3 is TGTGCCAGCAGCCAGAAGAGTAGACTAGCGGGCCAAGAGACCCAGTACTTC.

The chain uses TRBV7-2 and TRBJ2-1; D might be TRBD2 (6 bases). This CDR3 region has 14 residues. Looked up from germline, CDR1 is SGHTA and CDR2 is FQGNSA. Trimming stripped 0 bases from V and 12 bases from J, with 15 bases between. The CDR3 sequence: CASSLALARVGQFF. In DNA form, the CDR3 reads TGTGCCAGCAGCTTAGCGCTAGCGAGAGTAGGGCAGTTCTTC.

The chain carries TRBV4-2 and TRBJ2-5; no clear D gene. The CDR3 runs to 14 residues. Germline CDR1 LGHNA, CDR2 YNFKEQ. V was trimmed by 0 bases and J by 1 base, leaving 6 bases between them. This CDR3 is CASSQDTLQETQYF. CDR3 DNA: TGTGCCAGCAGCCAAGATACCCTCCAAGAGACCCAGTACTTC.

This clonotype occurred many times. The V gene is TRBV6-5, the J gene TRBJ1-4; unclear D gene. Germline V gene data show CDR1 as MNHEY and CDR2 as SVGAGI. The CDR3 extends over 15 amino acids. V was pared by 4 bases and J by 0 bases, with 9 bases between. This CDR3 is CASSSTRATNEKLFF. The CDR3 bases are TGTGCCAGCAGTTCAACTCGGGCAACTAATGAAAAACTGTTTTTT.

This clonotype was counted a few times. V is TRBV29-1 and J is TRBJ2-2, with D perhaps matching TRBD1 (5 bases). This CDR3 has 13 residues. Germline V gives CDR1 SQVTM, CDR2 ANQGSEA. V lost 7 bases to trimming and J lost 1 base, with 10 bases between them. The CDR3 region has the DNA TGCAGCGGACAGATTAGGAACACCGGGGAGCTGTTTTTT. Its protein is CSGQIRNTGELFF.

The table lists this clonotype with many counts. The chain uses TRBV29-1 and TRBJ2-3; TRBD2 might be the D (6 bases). Trimming took off 1 base at V and 4 bases at J, with 15 bases between the two ends. CDR1 SQVTM and CDR2 ANQGSEA come from the germline V gene. This CDR3 has 15 amino acids. The CDR3 spells CSVEGSSEAPDTQYF. The DNA of the CDR3 is TGCAGCGTTGAAGGCTCTAGCGAAGCCCCAGATACGCAGTATTTT.

This rearrangement joins TRBV7-2 to TRBJ1-2; D ambiguous. V was shortened by 5 bases and J by 4 bases, with 20 bases between the two germline ends. Germline V gene sequence: CDR1 SGHTA, CDR2 FQGNSA. This CDR3 spans 16 amino acids. The chain's CDR3 is CASSLNAVRSGYGYTF. The CDR3 bases are TGTGCCAGCAGCCTAAACGCCGTCAGGTCGGGCTATGGCTACACCTTC.

V is TRBV5-1 and J is TRBJ2-1; D is unresolved. Germline V lookup: CDR1 SGHRS, CDR2 YFSETQ. V shed 2 bases and J shed 0 bases, with 12 bases lying between them. There are 16 residues in the CDR3. The CDR3: CASSFLTVPSYNEQFF. The CDR3 DNA is TGCGCCAGCAGCTTCCTGACTGTACCCTCCTACAATGAGCAGTTCTTC.

This clonotype was seen only a few times. V and J are TRBV12-3 or TRBV12-4 and TRBJ1-5, with 7 bases fitting TRBD1. V was clipped by 3 bases and J by 3 bases; unmatched bases: 5. The CDR3 contains 15 residues. The CDR3 DNA sequence: TGTGCCAGCAGTTTGGAGACAGGGAACAATCAGCCCCAGCATTTT. This sequence encodes CASSLETGNNQPQHF.

This clonotype was counted only a few times. This sequence joins TRBV20-1 and TRBJ1-2; 10 bases line up with TRBD1. Trimming took 3 bases from V and 7 from J; bases not matched to a gene: 11. The CDR3 totals 15 residues. From germline, CDR1 is DFQATT and CDR2 SNEGSKA (reference sequence). The CDR3, as DNA: TGCAGTGCTAGCCGGGACAGGGGATATTTGGGTGGCTACACCTTC. This codes for CSASRDRGYLGGYTF.

This clonotype came up a few times. The chain carries TRBV5-1 and TRBJ1-2; D remains ambiguous. The CDR3 loop spans 13 amino acids. Germline lookup yields CDR1 SGHRS and CDR2 YFSETQ. Trimming removed 4 bases from V and 8 bases from J, with 15 bases in between. As DNA, the CDR3 is TGCGCCAGCAGCATGACTTCTGCTAACGGCTACACCTTC. This encodes CASSMTSANGYTF.

This clonotype has just a few counts. The chain links TRBV5-1 to TRBJ2-1; D gene unclear. V dropped 4 bases and J dropped 5 bases, with 13 bases sitting between them. The CDR3 has 14 amino acids. CDR1 is SGHRS and CDR2 is YFSETQ in the germline V gene. The CDR3 nucleotides read TGCGCCAGCAGCCCTGACAATCCTAACAATGAGCAGTTCTTC. It translates to CASSPDNPNNEQFF.